The 3 T cell receptor beta chains below were found in one sample sequenced in a study of identical twins. TCRdb reanalysed the 5' RACE reads using MiXCR and keeps one entry per CDR3 protein. The data hold about 520,000 distinct CDR3 sequences, with roughly 21% observed a single time. The same data also went into a second study, on T cells expressing NK-cell markers.

The sample consisted of CD4+ T cells sorted from blood. These receptors were collected from a young woman in good health.

The DNA of the CDR3 is TGTGCCAGCAGATCCTTCAGGGTTGCCTCTGGGGCCAACGTCCTGACTTTC. It codes for CASRSFRVASGANVLTF. The rearrangement joins TRBV7-2 to TRBJ2-6; D might be TRBD1 (5 bases). The germline CDR1 and CDR2 sequences are SGHTA and FQGNSA. The CDR3 runs 17 residues. V gave up 6 bases and J gave up 0 bases, with 15 bases separating them. Variable domain in full (rest from reference TRBV7-2 and TRBJ2-6): GAGVSQSPSNKVTEKGKDVELRCDPISGHTALYWYRQSLGQGLEFLIYFQGNSAPDKSGLPSDRFSAERTGGSVSTLTIQRTQQEDSAVYLCASRSFRVASGANVLTFGAGSRLTVL.

V is TRBV7-2 and J is TRBJ2-2; 9 positions agree with TRBD1. Trimming removed 5 bases from V and 5 bases from J; junction bases left unmatched: 6. The germline V gene has CDR1 SGHTA and CDR2 FQGNSA. CDR3 size: 15 residues. The CDR3 DNA reads as TGTGCCAGCAGCCGACAGGGGGGAACAACCGGGGAGCTGTTTTTT. Residues: CASSRQGGTTGELFF.

This clonotype was observed a handful of times. V usage is TRBV12-3 or TRBV12-4 and J usage is TRBJ1-6; a weak D match, TRBD1 (5 bases). The CDR3 length is 15 residues. V lost 4 bases and J lost 6, with 13 bases in between. The CDR3 is CASSYQGGGNSPLHF. The CDR3 DNA follows: TGTGCCAGCAGTTACCAGGGTGGAGGTAATTCACCCCTCCACTTT.